The clone carrying this TCR beta chain was recorded at least ten times. As yet, its antigen is unknown. These data are taken from a study of identical twins. Study results and limitations: Twins shared beta out-of-frame sequences in excess, but this excess was weaker. Researchers reported excess low generation probability among twin-shared out-of-frame alpha sequences.

The CDR3 is 15 amino acids. The V gene's germline CDR1 is MDHEN and CDR2 SYDVKM. J gave up 2 bases and V 7 bases, and 10 bases lay outside the gene matches. A universal primer site arose from template switching, and cDNA bore unique molecular identifiers. TCRdb redid the calling of the 5' RACE reads with MiXCR, one entry per CDR3 protein. The sample includes about 890,000 distinct CDR3 sequences, roughly an eighth of them seen just once. This same sample was also part of a study on yellow fever vaccine responses in identical twins.

The V call is TRBV28, the J call TRBJ1-1, with 7 nucleotides matching TRBD1. Sample: PBMCs. This sequence was found in a young woman in good health. The CDR3 is CASTKSSGGNTEAFF. DNA of the CDR3: TGTGCCAGCACTAAATCATCAGGGGGAAACACTGAAGCTTTCTTT.